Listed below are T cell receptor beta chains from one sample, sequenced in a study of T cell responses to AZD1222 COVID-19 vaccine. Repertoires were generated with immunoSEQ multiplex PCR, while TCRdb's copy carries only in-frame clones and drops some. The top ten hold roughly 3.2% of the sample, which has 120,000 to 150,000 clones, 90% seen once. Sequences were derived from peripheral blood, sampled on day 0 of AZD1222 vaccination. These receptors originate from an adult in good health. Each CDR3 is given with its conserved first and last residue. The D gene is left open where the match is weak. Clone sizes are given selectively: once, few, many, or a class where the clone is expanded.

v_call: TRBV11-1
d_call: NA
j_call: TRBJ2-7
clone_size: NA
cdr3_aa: CASSLVGLGLEQYF
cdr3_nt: TGTGCCAGCAGCTTAGTCGGTTTGGGGCTCGAGCAGTACTTC

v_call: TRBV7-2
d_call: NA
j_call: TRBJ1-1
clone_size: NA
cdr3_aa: CASSLGVLSAEAFF
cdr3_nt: TGTGCCAGCAGCTTGGGGGTCCTTAGCGCTGAAGCTTTCTTT

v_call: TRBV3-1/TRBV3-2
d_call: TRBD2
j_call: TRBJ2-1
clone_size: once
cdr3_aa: CASSRGLAGSRNEQFF
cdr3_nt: TGTGCCAGCAGCCGTGGACTAGCGGGGTCCAGGAATGAGCAGTTCTTC

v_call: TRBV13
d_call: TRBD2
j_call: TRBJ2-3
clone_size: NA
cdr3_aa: CASSLGTSGSGTQYF
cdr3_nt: TGTGCCAGCAGCTTAGGGACTAGCGGGAGCGGTACGCAGTATTTT

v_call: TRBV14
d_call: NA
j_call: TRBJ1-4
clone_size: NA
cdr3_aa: CASSQERQVNEKLFF
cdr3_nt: TGTGCCAGCAGCCAAGAGCGACAGGTTAATGAAAAACTGTTTTTT

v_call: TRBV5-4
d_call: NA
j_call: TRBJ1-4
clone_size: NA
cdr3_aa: CASSFLGEKLFF
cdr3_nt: TGTGCCAGCAGCTTTTTAGGTGAAAAACTGTTTTTT

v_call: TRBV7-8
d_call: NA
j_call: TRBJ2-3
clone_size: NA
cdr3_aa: CASSSPRRLGPDTQYF
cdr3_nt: TGTGCCAGCAGCTCACCCCGAAGGCTAGGTCCCGATACGCAGTATTTT

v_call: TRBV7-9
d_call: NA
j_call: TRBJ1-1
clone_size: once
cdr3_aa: CASSSLRDMIAEAFF
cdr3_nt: TGTGCCAGCAGCTCATTACGGGACATGATTGCTGAAGCTTTCTTT

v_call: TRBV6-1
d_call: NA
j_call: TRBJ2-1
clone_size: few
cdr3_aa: CASREGWEPSYNEQFF
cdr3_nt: TGTGCCAGCAGAGAAGGTTGGGAGCCCTCCTACAATGAGCAGTTCTTC

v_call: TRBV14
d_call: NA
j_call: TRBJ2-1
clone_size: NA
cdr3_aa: CASSQVHQDKFF
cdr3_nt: TGTGCCAGCAGCCAAGTGCATCAAGATAAGTTCTTC

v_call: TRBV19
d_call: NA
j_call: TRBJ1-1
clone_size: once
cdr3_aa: CASRLGTEAFF
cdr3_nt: TGTGCCAGTAGATTGGGCACTGAAGCTTTCTTT

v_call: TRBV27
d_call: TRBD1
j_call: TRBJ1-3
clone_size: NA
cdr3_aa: CASSRSGGQRDTIYF
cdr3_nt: TGTGCCAGCAGTCGAAGCGGGGGACAGAGAGACACCATATATTTT

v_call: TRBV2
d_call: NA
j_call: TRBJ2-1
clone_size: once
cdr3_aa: CASSVPSEQFF
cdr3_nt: TGTGCCAGCAGTGTGCCGAGTGAGCAGTTCTTC

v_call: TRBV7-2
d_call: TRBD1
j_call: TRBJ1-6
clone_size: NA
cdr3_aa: CASSPGTGSPPLHF
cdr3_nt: TGTGCCAGCAGCCCGGGGACAGGTAGTCCACCCCTCCACTTT

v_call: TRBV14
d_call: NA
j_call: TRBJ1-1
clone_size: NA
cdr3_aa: CASSPRGNTEAFF
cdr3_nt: TGTGCCAGCAGCCCACGAGGGAACACTGAAGCTTTCTTT

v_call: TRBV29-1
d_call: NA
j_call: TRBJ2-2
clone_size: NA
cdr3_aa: CSVQRTENTGELFF
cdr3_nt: TGCAGCGTTCAAAGGACTGAGAACACCGGGGAGCTGTTTTTT

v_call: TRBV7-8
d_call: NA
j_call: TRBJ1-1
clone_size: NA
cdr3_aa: CASSRTLKMNTEAFF
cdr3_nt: TGTGCCAGCAGCAGAACCTTAAAGATGAACACTGAAGCTTTCTTT

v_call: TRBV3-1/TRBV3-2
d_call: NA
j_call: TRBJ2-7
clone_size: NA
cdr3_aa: CASSQQVYEQYF
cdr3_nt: TGTGCCAGCAGCCAGCAGGTCTACGAGCAGTACTTC

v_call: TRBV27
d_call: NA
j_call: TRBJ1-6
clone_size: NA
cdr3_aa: CASSFRNSPLHF
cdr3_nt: TGTGCCAGCAGTTTCCGGAATTCACCCCTCCACTTT

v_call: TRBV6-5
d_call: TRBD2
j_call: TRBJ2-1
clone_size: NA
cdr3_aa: CASSYGGGGSYNEQFF
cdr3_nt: TGTGCCAGCAGTTACGGTGGGGGGGGCTCCTACAATGAGCAGTTCTTC

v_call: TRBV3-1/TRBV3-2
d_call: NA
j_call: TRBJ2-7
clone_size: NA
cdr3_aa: CASSQGGEQYF
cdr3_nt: TGTGCCAGCAGCCAAGGGGGGGAGCAGTACTTC

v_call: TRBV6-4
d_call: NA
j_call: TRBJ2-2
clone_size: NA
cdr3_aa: CASSDTGVTGELFF
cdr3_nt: TGTGCCAGCAGTGACACAGGCGTCACCGGGGAGCTGTTTTTT

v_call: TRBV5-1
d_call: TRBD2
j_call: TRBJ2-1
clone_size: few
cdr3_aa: CASSLDPGTRVNNEQFF
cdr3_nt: TGCGCCAGCAGCCTAGACCCTGGGACTAGAGTCAACAATGAGCAGTTCTTC

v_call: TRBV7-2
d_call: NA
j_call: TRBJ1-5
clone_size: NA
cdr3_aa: CASSLPGYNQPQHF
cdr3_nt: TGTGCCAGCAGCTTACCGGGTTACAATCAGCCCCAGCATTTT

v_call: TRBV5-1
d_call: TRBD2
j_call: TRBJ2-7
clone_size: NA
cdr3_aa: CASSLVAGDSYEQYF
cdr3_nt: TGCGCCAGCAGCTTGGTGGCGGGGGATTCCTACGAGCAGTACTTC

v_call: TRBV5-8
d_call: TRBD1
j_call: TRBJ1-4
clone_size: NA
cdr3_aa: CASSLGGGPEKLFF
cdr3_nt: TGTGCCAGCAGCTTGGGAGGGGGCCCAGAAAAACTGTTTTTT

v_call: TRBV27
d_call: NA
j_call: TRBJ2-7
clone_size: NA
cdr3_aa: CASGTYEQYF
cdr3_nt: TGTGCCAGCGGAACCTACGAGCAGTACTTC

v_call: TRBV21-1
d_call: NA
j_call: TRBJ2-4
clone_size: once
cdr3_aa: CASIPDRGEVNIQYF
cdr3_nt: TGTGCCAGCATCCCGGACAGGGGAGAGGTAAACATTCAGTACTTC

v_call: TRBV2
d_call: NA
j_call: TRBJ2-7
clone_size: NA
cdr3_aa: CASSEGWGYEQYF
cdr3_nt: TGTGCCAGCAGTGAAGGGTGGGGCTACGAGCAGTACTTC

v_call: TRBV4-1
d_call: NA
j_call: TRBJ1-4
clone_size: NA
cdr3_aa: CASRFSGTLNEKLFF
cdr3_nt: TGCGCCAGCAGATTTTCAGGAACGCTTAATGAAAAACTGTTTTTT

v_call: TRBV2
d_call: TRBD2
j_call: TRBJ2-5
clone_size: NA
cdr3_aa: CALGSGGEETQYF
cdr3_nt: TGTGCCCTAGGTAGCGGGGGGGAAGAGACCCAGTACTTC

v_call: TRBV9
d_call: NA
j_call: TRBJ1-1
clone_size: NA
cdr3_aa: CASSVSPDRGAEAFF
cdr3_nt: TGTGCCAGCAGCGTTTCACCTGACAGAGGCGCTGAAGCTTTCTTT

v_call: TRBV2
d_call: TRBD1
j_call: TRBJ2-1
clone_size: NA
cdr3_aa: CASRGWTGENNEQFF
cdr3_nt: TGTGCCAGCAGAGGTTGGACAGGGGAAAACAATGAGCAGTTCTTC

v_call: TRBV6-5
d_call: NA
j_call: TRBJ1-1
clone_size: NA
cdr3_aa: CASMVGRSTTEAFF
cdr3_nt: TGTGCCAGCATGGTTGGCAGAAGTACCACTGAAGCTTTCTTT

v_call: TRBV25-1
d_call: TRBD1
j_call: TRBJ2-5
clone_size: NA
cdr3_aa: CASSVRDRVSNQETQYF
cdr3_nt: TGTGCCAGCAGTGTTCGGGACAGGGTCTCTAACCAAGAGACCCAGTACTTC

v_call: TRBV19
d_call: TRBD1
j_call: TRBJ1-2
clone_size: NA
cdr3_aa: CAARETGAIYGYTF
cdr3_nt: TGTGCCGCAAGAGAGACAGGGGCGATCTATGGCTACACCTTC

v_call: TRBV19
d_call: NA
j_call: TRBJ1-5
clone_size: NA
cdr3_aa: CASSIGDVGQPQHF
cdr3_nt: TGTGCCAGTAGTATTGGGGACGTCGGTCAGCCCCAGCATTTT

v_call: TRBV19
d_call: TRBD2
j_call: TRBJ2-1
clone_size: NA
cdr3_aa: CASSITSGAYNEQFF
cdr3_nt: TGTGCCAGTAGCATCACTAGCGGGGCTTACAATGAGCAGTTCTTC

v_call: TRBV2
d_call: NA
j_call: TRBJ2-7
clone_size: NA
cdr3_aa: CASSEERGAYEQYF
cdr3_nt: TGTGCCAGCAGTGAGGAACGGGGAGCTTACGAGCAGTACTTC

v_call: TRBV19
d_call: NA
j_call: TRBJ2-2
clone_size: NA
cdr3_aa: CASRASGRSNTGELFF
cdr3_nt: TGTGCCAGCCGGGCATCAGGGCGATCGAACACCGGGGAGCTGTTTTTT

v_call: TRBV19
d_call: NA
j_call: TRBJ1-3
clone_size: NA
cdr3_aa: CASSLGGTGNTIYF
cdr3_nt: TGTGCCAGTAGTTTGGGGGGTACCGGAAACACCATATATTTT